The rows below give T cell receptor beta chains drawn from one sample of a study of cytomegalovirus exposure and HLA in healthy donors. Generated by immunoSEQ multiplex PCR, the TCRdb table keeps only in-frame clones and is missing some. The data show around 150,000 clones, with 65% to 70% seen just once and 4% to 5.5% held by the top ten. Specimen: PBMCs. These receptor sequences come from a woman aged 18-29 years in good health and CMV-seropositive. Each CDR3 is given with its conserved first and last residue. The D gene is left open where the match is weak. Size is stated for part of the rows, as once, few or many counts, or as a class when the clone is expanded.

clone size	V gene	D gene	J gene	CDR3 protein	CDR3 DNA
.	TRBV5-4	TRBD2	TRBJ2-3	CASSPSGRKDTQYF	TGTGCCAGCAGCCCTAGCGGGAGAAAGGATACGCAGTATTTT
few	TRBV7-7	.	TRBJ2-5	CASSRQETQYF	TGTGCTAGCAGCCGCCAAGAGACCCAGTACTTC
.	TRBV9	TRBD1	TRBJ1-1	CASSVGGQTEAFF	TGTGCCAGCAGCGTTGGGGGACAGACTGAAGCTTTCTTT
.	TRBV7-9	.	TRBJ1-1	CASSLIAAREAFF	TGTGCCAGCAGCTTGATAGCGGCGCGAGAAGCTTTCTTT
few	TRBV7-9	TRBD1	TRBJ1-1	CASSLNLAQGIAEAFF	TGTGCCAGCAGCTTAAATTTGGCACAGGGGATCGCTGAAGCTTTCTTT
.	TRBV30	TRBD1	TRBJ1-6	CAWSLLRITGTVNSPLHF	TGTGCCTGGAGTTTACTACGTATCACGGGGACAGTCAATTCACCCCTCCACTTT
.	TRBV14	.	TRBJ1-5	CASSPRLYQPQHF	TGTGCCAGCAGCCCTCGACTGTATCAGCCCCAGCATTTT
.	TRBV11-2	TRBD1	TRBJ2-7	CASSFQTGGTEQYF	TGTGCCAGCAGCTTTCAGACAGGGGGCACCGAGCAGTACTTC
few	TRBV30	.	TRBJ2-7	CAWRHELSYEQYF	TGTGCCTGGAGGCACGAACTCTCCTACGAGCAGTACTTC
.	TRBV6-1	.	TRBJ2-2	CASSVSIGQRYTGELFF	TGTGCCAGCAGTGTTAGTATCGGTCAGAGGTACACCGGGGAGCTGTTTTTT
.	TRBV11-2	TRBD2	TRBJ2-7	CASSLLAASYEQYF	TGTGCCAGCAGCTTGCTAGCGGCATCCTACGAGCAGTACTTC
.	TRBV30	.	TRBJ2-7	CAGGGPYEQYF	TGTGCTGGGGGAGGACCCTACGAGCAGTACTTC
few	TRBV5-1	TRBD1	TRBJ1-2	CASSSRQGARGYTF	TGCGCCAGCAGCTCCAGACAGGGGGCTCGGGGCTACACCTTC
few	TRBV2	.	TRBJ1-4	CASRFLAGEKLFF	TGTGCCAGCCGGTTTTTAGCGGGTGAAAAACTGTTTTTT
few	TRBV28	.	TRBJ2-5	CASSFLGGQETQYF	TGTGCCAGCAGTTTTTTAGGGGGCCAAGAGACCCAGTACTTC
few	TRBV30	.	TRBJ2-7	CAWSAGETYEQYF	TGTGCCTGGAGTGCAGGGGAAACCTACGAGCAGTACTTC
.	TRBV27	.	TRBJ2-3	CASKKAGLDTQYF	TGTGCCAGCAAGAAAGCAGGGTTAGATACGCAGTATTTT
.	TRBV27	TRBD1	TRBJ2-7	CASSTRTGTYEQYF	TGTGCCAGCAGTACCCGGACAGGAACCTACGAGCAGTACTTC
.	TRBV6-5	.	TRBJ1-2	CASSEEGRRYGYTF	TGTGCCAGCAGTGAGGAGGGACGTCGGTATGGCTACACCTTC
.	TRBV5-1	TRBD1	TRBJ2-3	CASSYRTGGTDTQYF	TGCGCCAGCAGCTACCGGACAGGGGGAACAGATACGCAGTATTTT
.	TRBV5-1	.	TRBJ2-5	CASSLQGTVKETQYF	TGCGCCAGCAGCTTGCAGGGGACGGTTAAAGAGACCCAGTACTTC
few	TRBV7-2	.	TRBJ1-5	CASSPQHNQPQHF	TGTGCCAGCAGCCCACAACACAATCAGCCCCAGCATTTT
.	TRBV18	TRBD2	TRBJ2-7	CASSQTSGAYEQYF	TGTGCCAGCTCACAAACTAGCGGGGCCTACGAGCAGTACTTC
once	TRBV5-8	.	TRBJ2-4	CASSLRGNRAQGNIQYF	TGTGCCAGCAGCTTGCGTGGTAACAGGGCCCAGGGGAACATTCAGTACTTC
.	TRBV27	TRBD1	TRBJ2-1	CASSPRTGYIEQFF	TGTGCCAGCAGTCCCAGGACAGGGTACATTGAGCAGTTCTTC
.	TRBV11-2	.	TRBJ2-2	CASSLAVTTGELFF	TGTGCCAGCAGCTTAGCTGTTACAACCGGGGAGCTGTTTTTT
.	TRBV9	.	TRBJ2-3	CASSAWEDGLRTSTDTQYF	TGTGCCAGCAGCGCGTGGGAGGACGGCCTCCGGACTAGCACAGATACGCAGTATTTT
.	TRBV19	TRBD1	TRBJ1-1	CASTPLGTGGLTLF	TGTGCCAGTACCCCCCTCGGGACAGGGGGCCTCACTCTCTTT
.	TRBV4-2	.	TRBJ2-7	CASSQFGGPAYEQYF	TGTGCCAGCAGCCAATTCGGGGGGCCCGCCTACGAGCAGTACTTC
.	TRBV27	.	TRBJ2-5	CASSLSGETQYF	TGTGCCAGCAGTTTAAGCGGAGAGACCCAGTACTTC
.	TRBV27	TRBD2	TRBJ2-2	CASRGIPLAGNTGELFF	TGTGCCAGCAGAGGTATACCCCTAGCGGGGAACACCGGGGAGCTGTTTTTT
few	TRBV9	TRBD1	TRBJ2-1	CASSPPWDRAGVNEQFF	TGTGCCAGCAGCCCCCCATGGGACAGGGCAGGCGTAAATGAGCAGTTCTTC
.	TRBV5-1	.	TRBJ1-1	CASSVTGSTEAFF	TGCGCCAGCAGCGTAACAGGGAGCACTGAAGCTTTCTTT
.	TRBV7-8	TRBD2	TRBJ2-5	CASSFARGVVETQYF	TGTGCCAGCAGCTTCGCACGGGGGGTTGTAGAGACCCAGTACTTC
.	TRBV6-5	.	TRBJ1-1	CASLRSTGNTEAFF	TGTGCCAGCCTCCGCTCCACGGGGAACACTGAAGCTTTCTTT
.	TRBV5-1	TRBD1	TRBJ1-3	CASSVWTGRTNTIYF	TGCGCCAGCAGCGTTTGGACAGGGCGCACGAACACCATATATTTT
.	TRBV9	TRBD2	TRBJ2-1	CASSVGGGVYNEQFF	TGTGCCAGCAGCGTAGGCGGGGGGGTATACAATGAGCAGTTCTTC